What follows are 8 T cell receptor beta chains derived from one specimen sequenced in a study of cytomegalovirus exposure and HLA in healthy donors. Profiled with immunoSEQ multiplex PCR; TCRdb holds only in-frame clones, not every one. Among approximately 120,000 clones, 85% to 90% were seen once, and the ten largest hold 2% to 2.5%. Sequencing was carried out using PBMCs. All receptors come from a woman aged 18 to 35 in good health and CMV-seronegative.

The chain has TRBV28 and TRBJ2-7, with a possible D match to TRBD2 (7 bases). CDR1 is MDHEN and CDR2 is SYDVKM in the germline V gene. This CDR3 has 16 amino acids. Trimming removed 3 bases at V and 2 bases at J, with 17 bases between. CDR3 sequence reads: CASSFSGGGGAYEQYF. The CDR3 DNA is TGTGCCAGCAGTTTTAGTGGGGGAGGGGGGGCCTACGAGCAGTACTTC.

The chain is built from TRBV7-6 and TRBJ1-3, with D maybe TRBD1 (5 bases). This CDR3 has 17 amino acids. Between the trimmed V and J ends, which lost 2 bases and 3 bases, there was a span of 17 bases. Germline V gene sequence: CDR1 SGHVS, CDR2 FNYEAQ. The CDR3 nucleotides are TGTGCCAGCAGCTTAACTTCGTCCAGGGAAGGTGGAAACACCATATATTTT. Its protein is CASSLTSSREGGNTIYF.

V usage is TRBV6-6 and J usage is TRBJ2-1; 9 bases match TRBD1. V dropped 6 bases and J dropped 9; count of bases not matched to a gene: 9. Germline V gives CDR1 MNHNY, CDR2 SVGAGI (reference sequence). The CDR3 covers 14 residues. CDR3 DNA: TGTGCCAGCAGGCCCCCGGGACAGGGATCTGAGCAGTTCTTC. Translation: CASRPPGQGSEQFF.

The chain carries TRBV7-3 and TRBJ2-5, with D possibly TRBD2 on 6 matching bases. Trimming removed 5 bases at V and 5 bases at J, with 15 bases between. Per the germline V gene, CDR1 is SGHTA and CDR2 is FQGTGA. The CDR3 extends over 14 amino acids. The CDR3 loop is CASSVWGLRETQYF. CDR3 bases: TGTGCCAGCAGCGTTTGGGGACTTAGGGAGACCCAGTACTTC.

V is TRBV30 and J is TRBJ2-1, with 8 bases aligning to TRBD1. J lost 2 bases, V lost 8 bases, and 14 bases had no gene match. The CDR3 loop spans 16 amino acids. Germline assignment: CDR1 GTSNPN and CDR2 SVGIG (reference sequence). The CDR3 reads CAGELTGGVTYNEQFF. The CDR3 nucleotides are TGTGCCGGAGAGCTCACAGGGGGAGTAACCTACAATGAGCAGTTCTTC.

The V and J genes are TRBV7-2 and TRBJ2-1; D not resolved. Germline values: CDR1 SGHTA, CDR2 FQGNSA. CDR3 size: 14 residues. The ends were cut back, 1 base at V and 6 bases at J, with 10 bases in the middle. CDR3 DNA sequence: TGTGCCAGCAGCTTAGTACCGCACGGCAATGAGCAGTTCTTC. Protein product: CASSLVPHGNEQFF.

This rearrangement joins TRBV4-3 to TRBJ2-7; a weak D match, TRBD2 (5 bases). V was clipped by 0 bases and J by 2 bases, with 11 bases between them. Germline V lookup: CDR1 LGHNA, CDR2 YSLEER. The CDR3 length is 15 residues. The CDR3 spells CASSQEFAGTYEQYF. The CDR3 DNA reads as TGCGCCAGCAGCCAAGAATTTGCCGGGACCTACGAGCAGTACTTC.

This clone was counted once. The chain is built from TRBV30 and TRBJ1-5; unclear D gene. Germline V lookup: CDR1 GTSNPN, CDR2 SVGIG (reference sequence). CDR3 size: 12 residues. V gave up 5 bases and J gave up 3 bases, with 8 bases separating them. The CDR3 nucleotides are TGTGCCTGGGGGCAGGACAATCAGCCCCAGCATTTT. It translates to CAWGQDNQPQHF.